Sequencing of this T cell receptor (beta chain) was carried out in a study of technical replicates of blood from a few donors. The repertoire was sequenced with immunoSEQ multiplex PCR; TCRdb's copy has only in-frame clones and lacks some. The sample includes about 56,000 clones, over 90% of them seen just once. Deletions cut 5 bases from V and 0 bases from J, with 7 bases between. Germline CDR1 and CDR2: SGHVS and FQNEAQ. The CDR3 sequence is 13 residues long. This clonotype was obtained from a human donor in good health. Some clones in this sample may be carry-over from other donors' samples. Sequencing input: PBMCs. This chain connects TRBV7-8 to TRBJ2-5; D possibly corresponds to TRBD2 (5 bases). CDR3 coding DNA: TGTGCCAGCAGCCGCGGGCACCAAGAGACCCAGTACTTC. Its protein product is CASSRGHQETQYF.